The present TCR beta chain was sequenced within a study of blood T cell repertoires in COVID-19. Study processing details: Estimation of nucleated cell counts was performed using reference gene primer amplification. Method: immunoSEQ multiplex PCR; TCRdb's copy keeps in-frame clones and lacks some. V and J calls plus clone size are reproduced from that table; the DNA served to infer D and trimming. This table has 85,000 to 90,000 clones, roughly 86% appearing once. V was trimmed by 0 bases and J by 8 bases, leaving 11 bases between them. The CDR3 has 13 amino acids. The germline V gene encodes CDR1 MGHRA and CDR2 YSYEKL.

The sequencing sample was made of peripheral blood. The sequence came from a human donor in a cohort sampled during active COVID-19. The chain couples TRBV4-1 to TRBJ2-7; TRBD1 might be the D (5 bases). CDR3 sequence reads: CASSQDQGFKQYF. CDR3 sequence (DNA): TGCGCCAGCAGCCAAGATCAGGGATTCAAGCAGTACTTC.